Below, 31 T cell receptor beta chains from the same sample are listed, as sequenced in a study of regulatory T cells in long-lasting Graves disease. The time point: newly diagnosed GD, antithyroid drugs for less than 3 months. Construction of the TCR library relied on RNA isolated from PBMCs. CDR3 regions were amplified by Arm-PCR using iRepertoire HTBI primers to build TCR beta libraries. TCRdb reprocessed the multiplex PCR reads via MiXCR and lists one record per CDR3 protein. The sample has a few hundred thousand distinct CDR3 sequences, about 20% seen once. The data also belong to a second study, concerning T cells in Graves' hyperthyroidism and ophthalmopathy.

This specimen consisted of peripheral blood mononuclear cells (PBMCs), obtained at new diagnosis, from a patient treated with antithyroid drugs. Every receptor here comes from a woman aged 30 to 39 with Graves disease.

This clonotype was recorded at least ten times. The chain has TRBV11-2 and TRBJ1-2, with 8 positions matching TRBD1. Germline CDR1 is SGHAT and CDR2 is FQNNGV. The V segment lost 4 bases and the J segment 0 bases; nucleotides outside the gene matches: 7. The CDR3 length is 16 residues. Here the CDR3 reads CASSSYHRGSNYGYTF. The CDR3 DNA is TGTGCCAGCAGCTCATATCACAGGGGGTCTAACTATGGCTACACCTTC.

This clonotype was recorded at least ten times. The J gene is TRBJ2-3, the V gene TRBV11-2; 8 bases map to TRBD2. The V gene's germline CDR1 is SGHAT and CDR2 FQNNGV. CDR3 length: 15 amino acids. Trimming cost V 2 bases and J 5 bases; bases outside gene matches: 6. In DNA form, the CDR3 reads TGTGCCAGCAGCTTATCCCGGGGGGGGGGAGATACGCAGTATTTT. The encoded protein is CASSLSRGGGDTQYF.

This clonotype came up many times. The CDR3 coding sequence is TGTGCCAGCAGATTAGACAGGGGCCTGAACACTGAAGCTTTCTTT. This sequence encodes CASRLDRGLNTEAFF. V and J are TRBV6-8 and TRBJ1-1; the match to TRBD1 covers 8 bases. CDR1 is MNHGY and CDR2 is SAAAGT in the germline V gene. The CDR3 sequence is 15 residues long. The junction had 6 bases not matched to a gene; V was cut back by 6 bases and J by 0 bases.

This clonotype was picked up many times. The CDR3 sequence is CASSVRETVTHF. The CDR3 DNA sequence: TGTGCCAGCAGCGTTCGTGAAACGGTTACGCATTTT. This chain connects TRBV28 to TRBJ1-5; D unresolved. V was clipped by 6 bases and J by 15 bases, with 18 bases between them. This CDR3 has 12 residues. Germline CDR1 is MDHEN and CDR2 is SYDVKM.

This clonotype was counted a single time. A far larger clone is just one base off, so this is likely a read error. The chain recombines TRBV7-2 with TRBJ2-4; 8 positions agree with TRBD2. The J call is in doubt because the DNA end fits TRBJ2-7 better. There are 17 residues in the CDR3. CDR1 is SGHTA and CDR2 is FQGNSA in the germline V gene. CDR3 DNA sequence: TGTGCCAGCAGCTTAGCCACCCTGTGGGCGGGGGGTGTCGAGCAGTACTTC. Its translation: CASSLATLWAGGVEQYF.

This clonotype has a count of ten or more. This chain connects TRBV6-1 to TRBJ1-2; a possible D gene is TRBD1 (5 bases). Between the trimmed V and J ends, which lost 5 bases and 8 bases, there was a span of 12 bases. CDR1 and CDR2 (germline): MNHNS, SASEGT. The CDR3 loop spans 12 amino acids. CDR3 protein: CASSTRQRGYTF. The CDR3 DNA follows: TGTGCCAGCAGTACCCGACAGCGGGGCTACACCTTC.

The chain joins TRBV19 to TRBJ2-7, with unresolved D. The V gene's germline CDR1 is LNHDA and CDR2 SQIVND (reference sequence). The CDR3 is made up of 14 amino acids. V was cut by 4 bases and J by 1 base, with 11 bases left in between. CDR3 nucleotides: TGTGCCAGTAGTACCCTCATAACGTCCTACGAGCAGTACTTC. This encodes CASSTLITSYEQYF.

The chain couples TRBV19 to TRBJ2-1; a possible D gene is TRBD1 (5 bases). This CDR3 contains 11 residues. Per germline, CDR1 LNHDA and CDR2 SQIVND (reference sequence). V lost 10 bases, J lost 9 bases, and 13 bases lay in between. CDR3 in amino acids: CAIYIQGEQFF. In DNA form, the CDR3 reads TGTGCCATTTATATTCAGGGTGAGCAGTTCTTC.

This clonotype was observed at least ten times. The chain combines TRBV7-2 with TRBJ1-1; possibly TRBD1 for D (5 bases). The ends were cut back, 4 bases at V and 0 bases at J, with 9 bases in the middle. This CDR3 spans 14 amino acids. The germline gives CDR1 SGHTA, CDR2 FQGNSA. CDR3 nucleotide sequence: TGTGCCAGCAGCTCCAGGGTATTGAACACTGAAGCTTTCTTT. Its translation is CASSSRVLNTEAFF.

The chain uses TRBV5-6 and TRBJ1-2, with TRBD1 matching 9 bases. The trim removed 4 bases at V and 8 bases at J, leaving 9 bases unmatched. Per germline, CDR1 SGHDT and CDR2 YYEEEE. This CDR3 has 14 amino acids. This CDR3 reads CASSPGTGTEGYTF. CDR3 nucleotides: TGTGCCAGCAGCCCCGGGACAGGGACGGAAGGCTACACCTTC. Using reference TRBV5-6 and TRBJ1-2 for the parts outside the CDR3, the full variable domain is DAGVTQSPTHLIKTRGQQVTLRCSPKSGHDTVSWYQQALGQGPQFIFQYYEEEERQRGNFPDRFSGHQFPNYSSELNVNALLLGDSALYLCASSPGTGTEGYTFGSGTRLTVV.

This clonotype appeared many times. V and J are TRBV9 and TRBJ1-1, with D uncertain. Germline values: CDR1 SGDLS, CDR2 YYNGEE. Deletions cut 0 bases from V and 3 bases from J, with 12 bases between. The CDR3 consists of 15 residues. CDR3 region: CASSVVWQWDTEAFF. CDR3 in DNA: TGTGCCAGCAGCGTAGTTTGGCAGTGGGACACTGAAGCTTTCTTT. Variable domain in full (rest from reference TRBV9 and TRBJ1-1): DSGVTQTPKHLITATGQRVTLRCSPRSGDLSVYWYQQSLDQGLQFLIQYYNGEERAKGNILERFSAQQFPDLHSELNLSSLELGDSALYFCASSVVWQWDTEAFFGQGTRLTVV.

This clonotype was detected ten times or more. This sequence joins TRBV6-1 and TRBJ2-1, with D unresolved. CDR3 length: 12 residues. Germline V gene data show CDR1 as MNHNS and CDR2 as SASEGT. Trimming removed 3 bases from V and 3 bases from J, with 3 bases in between. The CDR3 region has the DNA TGTGCCAGCAGTGACTACTACAATGAGCAGTTCTTC. Amino acid sequence: CASSDYYNEQFF.

This clonotype came up many times. The chain uses TRBV11-1 and TRBJ2-7; D gene uncertain. CDR3 length: 13 residues. The ends were cut back, 4 bases at V and 0 bases at J, with 7 bases in the middle. Germline lookup yields CDR1 SGHAT and CDR2 FQDESV (reference sequence). CDR3 sequence (DNA): TGTGCCAGCAGCTCTATTAGCTCCTACGAGCAGTACTTC. Protein sequence: CASSSISSYEQYF.

This clonotype was seen only once. The chain links TRBV2 to TRBJ2-7; TRBD2 agrees at 7 bases. Germline-derived CDR1 and CDR2 are SNHLY and FYNNEI. The CDR3 is 14 residues long. V was pared by 7 bases and J by 4 bases, with 10 bases of the junction left unmatched. The CDR3 nucleotides read TGTGCCAGCAAACCCGTGGGGGAGGGGTACGAGCAGTACTTC. Amino acids: CASKPVGEGYEQYF.

This clonotype was found many times. The chain carries TRBV7-9 and TRBJ2-7; the match to TRBD1 covers 8 bases. The V gene end was trimmed by 5 bases and the J gene end by 5 bases; junction bases not matched to a gene: 14. This CDR3 has 16 residues. CDR1 SEHNR and CDR2 FQNEAQ come from the germline V gene (reference sequence). Here the CDR3 reads CASSARTGLPAHEQYF. In nucleotides, the CDR3 is TGTGCCAGCAGCGCAAGGACAGGGCTACCCGCACACGAGCAGTACTTC. Full variable domain (missing parts from reference TRBV7-9 and TRBJ2-7): DTGVSQNPRHKITKRGQNVTFRCDPISEHNRLYWYRQTLGQGPEFLTYFQNEAQLEKSRLLSDRFSAERPKGSFSTLEIQRTEQGDSAMYLCASSARTGLPAHEQYFGPGTRLTVT.

Remarks on this clonotype: A read error may account for a junction end that differs from germline. This rearrangement joins TRBV25-1 to TRBJ2-1; 7 nucleotides match TRBD2. Germline V gives CDR1 MGHDK, CDR2 SYGVNS. The CDR3 has 15 amino acids. CDR3 in amino acids: CASSPGLNLAHEQLF. In DNA form, the CDR3 reads TGTGCCAGCAGCCCGGGACTAAATCTGGCCCATGAGCAGTTATTC.

This clonotype was detected many times. J is TRBJ1-4 and V is TRBV7-9, with unresolved D. The V gene lost 1 base and the J gene lost 6 bases, with 9 bases spanning the gap. This CDR3 has 14 amino acids. In germline, CDR1 is SEHNR, CDR2 FQNEAQ (reference sequence). The CDR3 region has the DNA TGTGCCAGCAGCTTAGAAAGGCCGGATGAAAAACTGTTTTTT. Protein sequence: CASSLERPDEKLFF.

A single count supports this clonotype. The J gene is TRBJ2-5, the V gene TRBV7-2; D is possibly TRBD2 (6 bases). Germline CDR1 SGHTA, CDR2 FQGNSA. Trimming left V 2 bases short and J 2 bases short, with 18 bases between. This CDR3 comprises 17 residues. DNA of the CDR3: TGTGCCAGCAGCTTACTAGCCTTGCGGGGACGTCAAGAGACCCAGTACTTC. This sequence encodes CASSLLALRGRQETQYF.

With respect to this clonotype: Possible read error: a much larger clone is one base away. The conserved phenylalanine or tryptophan is not found at the CDR3 terminus, so this likely reflects a read error. The genes are TRBV20-1 and TRBJ2-5, with D tentatively TRBD2 (5 bases). The J call may be mistaken, given a closer DNA end match to TRBJ2-1. The CDR3 is 11 residues long. Germline lookup yields CDR1 DFQATT and CDR2 SNEGSKA (reference sequence). The DNA for the CDR3 is TGCAGTGCCGGGCTTAGAGGGGAGCAGTTCTTG. Its protein is CSAGLRGEQFL.

V usage is TRBV2 and J usage is TRBJ2-5; D is unclear. This CDR3 has 13 residues. Germline-derived CDR1 and CDR2 are SNHLY and FYNNEI. V lost 4 bases to trimming and J lost 4 bases, with 10 bases between them. Written as DNA, the CDR3 is TGTGCCAGCAGTGGAAACTTGTTAGAGACCCAGTACTTC. Translation gives CASSGNLLETQYF. Complete variable domain (other parts from reference TRBV2 and TRBJ2-5): EPEVTQTPSHQVTQMGQEVILRCVPISNHLYFYWYRQILGQKVEFLVSFYNNEISEKSEIFDDQFSVERPDGSNFTLKIRSTKLEDSAMYFCASSGNLLETQYFGPGTRLLVL.

The V gene is TRBV12-3 or TRBV12-4, the J gene TRBJ2-1, with D perhaps TRBD2 (7 bases). Trimming left V 0 bases short and J 0 bases short, with 12 bases between. The CDR3 is 17 amino acids. The CDR3 DNA follows: TGTGCCAGCAGTTTAGCGGGGGGGCCGGGCTCCTACAATGAGCAGTTCTTC. Protein sequence: CASSLAGGPGSYNEQFF.

The gene calls are TRBV7-2 and TRBJ2-1; 11 positions agree with TRBD1. CDR3 length: 17 amino acids. CDR1 and CDR2 (germline): SGHTA, FQGNSA. V was pared by 2 bases and J by 2 bases, with 5 bases of the junction left unmatched. CDR3 protein: CASSLTPGQGAYNEQFF. In DNA form, the CDR3 reads TGTGCCAGCAGCTTAACTCCGGGACAGGGGGCCTACAATGAGCAGTTCTTC.

This clonotype has ten or more counts. This chain connects TRBV6-1 to TRBJ1-5, with D perhaps matching TRBD1 (5 bases). V was shortened by 8 bases and J by 5 bases, with 13 bases between the two germline ends. The length of the CDR3 is 13 residues. Germline V gene lookup returns CDR1 MNHNS and CDR2 SASEGT. The CDR3 spells CASVDSRYQPQHF. The CDR3 DNA follows: TGTGCCAGCGTCGACAGTCGATATCAGCCCCAGCATTTT.

This clonotype was observed at least ten times. V usage is TRBV12-3 or TRBV12-4 and J usage is TRBJ2-7; 7 nucleotides match TRBD1. With 6 bases clipped from V and 6 bases from J, the junction kept 5 bases outside the gene matches. CDR3 length: 12 amino acids. The CDR3: CASSRQGGEQYF. The CDR3, as DNA: TGTGCCAGCAGCCGACAGGGCGGCGAGCAGTACTTC.

The sample holds many counts of this clonotype. V and J are TRBV5-4 and TRBJ2-2, with D uncertain. The V and J ends lost 0 bases and 4 bases respectively, with 13 bases between them. The CDR3 runs 16 residues. Germline CDR1 reads SGHNT; CDR2 reads YYREEE (reference sequence). The CDR3 sequence is CASSLVPSVVTGELFF. The CDR3 nucleotides read TGTGCCAGCAGCTTGGTTCCCAGTGTTGTCACCGGGGAGCTGTTTTTT.

The chain links TRBV9 to TRBJ2-2; 11 bases match TRBD1. Trimming cost V 7 bases and J 6 bases; bases outside gene matches: 2. Per germline, CDR1 SGDLS and CDR2 YYNGEE. The CDR3 spans 13 residues. The CDR3 spells CASRDRGSGELFF. DNA for the CDR3: TGTGCCAGCCGGGACAGGGGGTCCGGGGAGCTGTTTTTT. Complete variable domain (other parts from reference TRBV9 and TRBJ2-2): DSGVTQTPKHLITATGQRVTLRCSPRSGDLSVYWYQQSLDQGLQFLIQYYNGEERAKGNILERFSAQQFPDLHSELNLSSLELGDSALYFCASRDRGSGELFFGEGSRLTVL.

This clonotype was observed many times. The junction shows a germline mismatch at one end, possibly a read error. The chain carries TRBV5-1 and TRBJ1-1; possibly TRBD1 for D (5 bases). The CDR3 extends over 13 amino acids. The germline CDR1 and CDR2 sequences are SGHRS and YFSETQ. Here the CDR3 DNA reads TGTGCCAGCAGCTGGGGGGACGGATCCGAAGCTTTCTTT. Its protein product is CASSWGDGSEAFF. Combining the CDR3 with reference TRBV5-1 and TRBJ1-1 gives the whole variable domain KAGVTQTPRYLIKTRGQQVTLSCSPISGHRSVSWYQQTPGQGLQFLFEYFSETQRNKGNFPGRFSGRQFSNSRSEMNVSTLELGDSALYLCASSWGDGSEAFFGQGTRLTVV.

This clonotype occurred many times. The chain recombines TRBV19 with TRBJ1-1; D gene ambiguous. The CDR3 is 15 amino acids. The germline CDR1 and CDR2 sequences are LNHDA and SQIVND (reference sequence). Trimming cost V 2 bases and J 1 base, with 11 bases left between them. In DNA, the CDR3 is TGTGCCAGTAGTATAACTCCGGACGCGAACACTGAAGCTTTCTTT. As protein: CASSITPDANTEAFF.

The sample holds many counts of this clonotype. V and J are TRBV10-2 and TRBJ2-5; 7 positions agree with TRBD2. V dropped 2 bases and J dropped 4; count of bases not matched to a gene: 7. This CDR3 contains 15 residues. Germline CDR1 is WSHSY and CDR2 is SAAADI. This CDR3 is CASSESERGGETQYF. The DNA for the CDR3 is TGCGCCAGCAGTGAGAGTGAGCGGGGCGGAGAGACCCAGTACTTC.

This clonotype appeared many times. The J gene is TRBJ2-7, the V gene TRBV20-1, with D tentatively TRBD1 (6 bases). This CDR3 region has 13 residues. Between the trimmed V and J ends, which lost 3 bases and 4 bases, there was a span of 13 bases. In germline, CDR1 is DFQATT, CDR2 SNEGSKA (reference sequence). CDR3 region: CSARIPRGYEQYF. In DNA form, the CDR3 reads TGCAGTGCTAGGATTCCCAGGGGTTACGAGCAGTACTTC.

In this sample, this clonotype turned up many times. V gene TRBV7-2 combines with J gene TRBJ2-3, with 7 bases lining up with TRBD1. Germline CDR1 and CDR2: SGHTA and FQGNSA. CDR3 length: 11 residues. The trim removed 6 bases at V and 8 bases at J, leaving 2 bases unmatched. CDR3 sequence reads: CASRRQGTQYF. Written as DNA, the CDR3 is TGTGCCAGCAGGCGACAGGGTACGCAGTATTTT.